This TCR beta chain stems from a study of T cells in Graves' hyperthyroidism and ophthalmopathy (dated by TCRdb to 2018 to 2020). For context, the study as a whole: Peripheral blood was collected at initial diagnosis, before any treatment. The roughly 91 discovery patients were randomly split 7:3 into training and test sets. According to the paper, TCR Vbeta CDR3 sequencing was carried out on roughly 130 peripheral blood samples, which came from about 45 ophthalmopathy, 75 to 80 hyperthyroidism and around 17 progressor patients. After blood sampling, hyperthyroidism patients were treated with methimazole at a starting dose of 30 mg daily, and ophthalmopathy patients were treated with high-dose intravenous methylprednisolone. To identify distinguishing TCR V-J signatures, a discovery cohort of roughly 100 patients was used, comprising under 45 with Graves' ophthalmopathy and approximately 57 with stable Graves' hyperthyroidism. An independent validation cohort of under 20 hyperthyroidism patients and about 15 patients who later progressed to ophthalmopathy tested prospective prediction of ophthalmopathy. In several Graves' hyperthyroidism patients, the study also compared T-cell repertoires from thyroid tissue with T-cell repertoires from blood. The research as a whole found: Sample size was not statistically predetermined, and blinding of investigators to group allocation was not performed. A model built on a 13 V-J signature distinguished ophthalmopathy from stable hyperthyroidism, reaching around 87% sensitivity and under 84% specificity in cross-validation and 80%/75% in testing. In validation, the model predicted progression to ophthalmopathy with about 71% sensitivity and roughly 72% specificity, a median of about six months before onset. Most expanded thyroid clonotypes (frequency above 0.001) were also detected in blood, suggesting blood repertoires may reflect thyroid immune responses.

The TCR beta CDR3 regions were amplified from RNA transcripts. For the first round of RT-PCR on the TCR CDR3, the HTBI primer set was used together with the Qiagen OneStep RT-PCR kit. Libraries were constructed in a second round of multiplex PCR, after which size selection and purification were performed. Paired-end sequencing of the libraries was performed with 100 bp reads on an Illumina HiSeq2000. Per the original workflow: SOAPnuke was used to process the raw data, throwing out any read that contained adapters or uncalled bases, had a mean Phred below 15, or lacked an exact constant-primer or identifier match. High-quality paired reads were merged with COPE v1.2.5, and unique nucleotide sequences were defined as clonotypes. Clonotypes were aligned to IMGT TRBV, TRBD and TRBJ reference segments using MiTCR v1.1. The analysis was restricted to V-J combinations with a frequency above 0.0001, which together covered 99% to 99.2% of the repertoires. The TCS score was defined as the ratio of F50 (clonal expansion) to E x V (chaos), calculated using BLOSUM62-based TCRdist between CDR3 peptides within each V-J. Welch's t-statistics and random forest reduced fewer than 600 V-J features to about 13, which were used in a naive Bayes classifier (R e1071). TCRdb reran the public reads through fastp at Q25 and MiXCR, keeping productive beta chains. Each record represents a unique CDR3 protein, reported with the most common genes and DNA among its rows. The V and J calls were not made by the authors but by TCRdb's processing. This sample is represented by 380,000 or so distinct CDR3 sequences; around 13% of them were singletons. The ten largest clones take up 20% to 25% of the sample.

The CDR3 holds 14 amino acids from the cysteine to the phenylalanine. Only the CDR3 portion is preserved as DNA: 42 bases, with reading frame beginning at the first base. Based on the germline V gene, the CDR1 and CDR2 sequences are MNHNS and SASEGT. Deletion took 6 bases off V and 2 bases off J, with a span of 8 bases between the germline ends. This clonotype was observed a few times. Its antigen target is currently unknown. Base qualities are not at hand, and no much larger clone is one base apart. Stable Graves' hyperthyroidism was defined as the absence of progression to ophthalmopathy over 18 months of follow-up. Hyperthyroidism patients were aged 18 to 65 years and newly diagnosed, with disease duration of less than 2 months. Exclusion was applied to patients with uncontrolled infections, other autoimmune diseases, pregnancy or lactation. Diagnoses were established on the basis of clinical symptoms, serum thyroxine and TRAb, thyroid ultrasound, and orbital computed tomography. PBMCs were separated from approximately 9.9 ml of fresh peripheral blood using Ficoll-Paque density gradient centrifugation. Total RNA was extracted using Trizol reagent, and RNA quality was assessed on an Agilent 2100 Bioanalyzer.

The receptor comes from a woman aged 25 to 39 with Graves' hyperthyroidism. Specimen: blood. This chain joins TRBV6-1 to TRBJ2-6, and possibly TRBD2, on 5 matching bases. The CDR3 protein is CASRSGTGANVLTF. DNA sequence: TGTGCCAGCAGATCCGGGACTGGGGCCAACGTCCTGACTTTC.